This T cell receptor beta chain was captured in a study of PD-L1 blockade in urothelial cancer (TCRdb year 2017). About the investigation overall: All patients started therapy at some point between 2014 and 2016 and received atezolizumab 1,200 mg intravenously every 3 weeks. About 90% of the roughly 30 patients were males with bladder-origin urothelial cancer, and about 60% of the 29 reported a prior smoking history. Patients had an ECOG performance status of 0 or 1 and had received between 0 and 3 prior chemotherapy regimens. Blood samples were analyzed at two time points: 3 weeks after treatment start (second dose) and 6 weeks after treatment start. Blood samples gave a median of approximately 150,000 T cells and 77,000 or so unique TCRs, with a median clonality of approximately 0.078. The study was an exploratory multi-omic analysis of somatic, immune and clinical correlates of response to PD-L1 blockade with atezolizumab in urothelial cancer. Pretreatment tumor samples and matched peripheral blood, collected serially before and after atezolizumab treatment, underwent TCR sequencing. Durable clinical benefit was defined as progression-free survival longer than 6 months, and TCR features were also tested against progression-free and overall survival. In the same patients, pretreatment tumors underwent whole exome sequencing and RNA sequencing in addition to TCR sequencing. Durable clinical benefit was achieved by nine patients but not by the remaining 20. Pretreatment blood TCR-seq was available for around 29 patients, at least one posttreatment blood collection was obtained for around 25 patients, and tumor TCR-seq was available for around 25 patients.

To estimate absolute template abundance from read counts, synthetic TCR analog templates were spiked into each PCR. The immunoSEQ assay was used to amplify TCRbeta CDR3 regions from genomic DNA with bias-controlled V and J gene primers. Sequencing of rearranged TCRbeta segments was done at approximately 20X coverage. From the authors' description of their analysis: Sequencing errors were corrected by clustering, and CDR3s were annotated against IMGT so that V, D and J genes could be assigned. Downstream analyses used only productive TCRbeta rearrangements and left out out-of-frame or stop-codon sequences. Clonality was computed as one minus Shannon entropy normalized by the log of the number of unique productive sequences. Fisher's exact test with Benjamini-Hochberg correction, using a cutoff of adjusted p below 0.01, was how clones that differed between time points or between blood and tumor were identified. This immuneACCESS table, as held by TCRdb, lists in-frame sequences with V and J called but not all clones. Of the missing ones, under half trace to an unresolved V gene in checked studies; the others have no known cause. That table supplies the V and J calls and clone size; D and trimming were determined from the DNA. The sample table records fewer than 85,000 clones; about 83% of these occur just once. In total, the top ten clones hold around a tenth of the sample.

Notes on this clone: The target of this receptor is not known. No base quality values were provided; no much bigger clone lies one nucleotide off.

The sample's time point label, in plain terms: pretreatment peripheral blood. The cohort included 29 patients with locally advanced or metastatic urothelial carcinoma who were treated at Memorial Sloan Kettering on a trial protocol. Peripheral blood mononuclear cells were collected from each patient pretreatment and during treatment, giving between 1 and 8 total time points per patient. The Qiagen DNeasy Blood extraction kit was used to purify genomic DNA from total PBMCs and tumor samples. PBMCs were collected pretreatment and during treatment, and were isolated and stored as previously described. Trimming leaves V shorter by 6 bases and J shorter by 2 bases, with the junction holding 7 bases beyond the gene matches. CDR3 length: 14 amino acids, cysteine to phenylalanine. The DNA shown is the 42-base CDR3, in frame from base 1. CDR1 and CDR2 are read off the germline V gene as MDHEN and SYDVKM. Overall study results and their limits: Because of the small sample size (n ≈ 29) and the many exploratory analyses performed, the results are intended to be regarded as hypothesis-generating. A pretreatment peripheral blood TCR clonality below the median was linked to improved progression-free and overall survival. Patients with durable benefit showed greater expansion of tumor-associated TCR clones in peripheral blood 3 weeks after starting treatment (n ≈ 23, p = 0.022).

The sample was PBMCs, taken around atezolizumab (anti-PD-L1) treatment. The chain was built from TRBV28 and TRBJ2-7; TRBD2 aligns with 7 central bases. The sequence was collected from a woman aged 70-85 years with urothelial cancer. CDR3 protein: CASRTGTTTYEQYF. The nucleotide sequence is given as TGTGCCAGCAGAACCGGGACTACAACCTACGAGCAGTACTTC. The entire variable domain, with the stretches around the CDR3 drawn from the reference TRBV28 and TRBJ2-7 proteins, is DVKVTQSSRYLVKRTGEKVFLECVQDMDHENMFWYRQDPGLGLRLIYFSYDVKMKEKGDIPEGYSVSREKKERFSLILESASTNQTSMYLCASRTGTTTYEQYFGPGTRLTVT.